These 2 T cell receptor beta chains came from one sample sequenced in a study of post-analysis software for immune sequencing data. Findings and caveats of the study: Among roughly five TRBV segments more frequent in patients than controls were TRBV5-6, TRBV5-1 and TRBV20-1.

Each TCR beta cDNA library carried unique molecular identifiers. Each CDR3 protein is one row after TCRdb ran MiXCR on the PCR reads. Altogether hundreds of thousands of distinct CDR3 sequences are present, roughly 47% being singletons, with the ten largest covering more than 1.5%. These receptors lack a known antigen. The sample was blood. These receptors were collected from a girl aged 10-17 years with multiple sclerosis.

This clonotype turned up a few times. The V call is TRBV6-5, the J call TRBJ1-5, with 7 bases identical to TRBD1. This CDR3 is built from 13 residues. Germline lookup yields CDR1 MNHEY and CDR2 SVGAGI. The V and J ends lost 8 bases and 4 bases, in that order; junction bases with no gene match: 5. CDR3 amino acids: CASATGENQPQHF. CDR3 bases: TGTGCCAGCGCAACAGGGGAAAATCAGCCCCAGCATTTT.

This chain links TRBV5-5 with TRBJ1-2; no clear D. The CDR3 is made up of 15 amino acids. Looked up from germline, CDR1 is SGHKS and CDR2 is YYEKEE (reference sequence). V gave up 0 bases and J gave up 2 bases, with 11 bases separating them. CDR3 amino acids: CASSLVGGENYGYTF. The CDR3 bases are TGTGCCAGCAGCTTGGTTGGCGGGGAGAACTATGGCTACACCTTC.